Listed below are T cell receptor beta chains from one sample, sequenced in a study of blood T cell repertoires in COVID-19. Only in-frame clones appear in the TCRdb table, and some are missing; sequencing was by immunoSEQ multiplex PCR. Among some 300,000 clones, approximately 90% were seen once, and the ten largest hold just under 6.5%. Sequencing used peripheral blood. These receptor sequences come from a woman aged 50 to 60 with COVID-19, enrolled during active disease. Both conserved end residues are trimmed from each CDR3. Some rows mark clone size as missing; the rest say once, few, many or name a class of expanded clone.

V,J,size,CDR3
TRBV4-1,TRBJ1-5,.,ASSQGQYQPQH
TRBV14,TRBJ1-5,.,ASSQSGSGNQPQH
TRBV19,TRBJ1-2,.,ASRDRDRYGYT
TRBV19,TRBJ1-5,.,ASSPRVTQPQH
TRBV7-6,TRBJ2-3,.,ASSLGTSGSGDTQY
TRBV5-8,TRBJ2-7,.,ASSFRDNSYEQY
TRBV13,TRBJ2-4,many,ASSPRADIAGVLNIQY
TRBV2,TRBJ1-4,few,ASGHRAWAIIGTNEKLF
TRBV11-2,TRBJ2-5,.,ASSLGAGGRETQY
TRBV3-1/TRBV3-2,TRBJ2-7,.,ASSQEEGAYEQY
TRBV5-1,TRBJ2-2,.,ASSFGTSGSANTGELF
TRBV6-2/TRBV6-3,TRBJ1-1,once,ASSWEQGRTF
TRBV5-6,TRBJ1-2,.,ASSQDRVRGYT
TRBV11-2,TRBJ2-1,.,ASSLGSGNNEQF
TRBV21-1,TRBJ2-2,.,ASSKGRDINTGELF
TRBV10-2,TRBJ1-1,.,ASSESPRGGTEAF
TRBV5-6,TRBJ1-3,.,ASSLASRVWGNTIY
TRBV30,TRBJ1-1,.,AWTVGGPTEAF
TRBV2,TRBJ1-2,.,ASSGEAILR
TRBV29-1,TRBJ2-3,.,SVDALARADTQY
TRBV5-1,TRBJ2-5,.,ASSLGSVAGGETQY
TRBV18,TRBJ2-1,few,ASSPPLKTGEQF
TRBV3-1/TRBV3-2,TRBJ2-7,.,ASSQPGLGSEQY
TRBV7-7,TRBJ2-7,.,ASSLAPRGRKYEQY
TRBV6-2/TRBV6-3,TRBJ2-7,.,ASSSPFGSYPFEQY
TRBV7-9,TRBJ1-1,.,ASSLEGALGTPQAF
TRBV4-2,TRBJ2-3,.,ASSESGTGVADTQY
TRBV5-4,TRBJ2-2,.,ASSFGGAGTPGELF
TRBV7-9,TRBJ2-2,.,ASSLVGTLNTGELF
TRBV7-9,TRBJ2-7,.,ASSSTRDTSIPYEQY
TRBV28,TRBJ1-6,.,ASSFRGLKGSPLH
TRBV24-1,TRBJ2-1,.,ATSPGLLYNEQF
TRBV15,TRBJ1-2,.,ATSRVTGSNTYGYT
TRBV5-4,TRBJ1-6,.,ASSFWGGNSPLH
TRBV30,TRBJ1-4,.,AWSVGRRNEKLF
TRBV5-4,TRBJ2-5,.,ASSSLAGGRETQY
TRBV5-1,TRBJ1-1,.,ASSQQGRNTEAF
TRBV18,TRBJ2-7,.,ASSPGRGQGGYEQY
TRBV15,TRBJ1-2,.,ATTSRTGGNGYT
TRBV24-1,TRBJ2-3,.,ATSDRTSGGLTDTQY
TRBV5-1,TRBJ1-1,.,ASSLTGEDGAF
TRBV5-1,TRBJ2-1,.,ASSLGTSGSPPYNEQF
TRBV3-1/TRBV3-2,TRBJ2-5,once,ASSITVAGEGTQY
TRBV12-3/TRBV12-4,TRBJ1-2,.,ASSVPANYGYT
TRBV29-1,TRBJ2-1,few,SVVGKAGGNYNEQF
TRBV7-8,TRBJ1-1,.,ASSLVGGWAEAF
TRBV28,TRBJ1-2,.,ASSSGGSDYGYT
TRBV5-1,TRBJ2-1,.,ASSLVAGGPSNEQF
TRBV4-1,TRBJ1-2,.,ASSHNDIVQGAMGGYT
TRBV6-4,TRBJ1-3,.,ASSEGQGLGNTIY
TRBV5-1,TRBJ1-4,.,ASTPGRGTNEKLF